Listed below are T cell receptor beta chains from one sample, sequenced in a study of Ad26.COV2.S vaccination and SARS-CoV-2 variants. TCRdb's table, derived via immunoSEQ multiplex PCR, lists solely in-frame clones and lacks some. The sample lists roughly 380,000 clones; roughly 81% were seen once. The sample consisted of peripheral blood, taken in a trial of Ad26.COV2.S vaccine versus placebo. Receptor source: a person between 18 and 65 years old who received the Ad26.COV2.S COVID-19 vaccine or a placebo. The CDR3 runs from the conserved cysteine through the conserved F or W. D genes are given only for firm matches. Clone size appears in some rows only: once, few, many, or a class for an expanded clone.

d_call | j_call | v_call | clone_size | cdr3_nt | cdr3_aa
- | TRBJ2-2 | TRBV24-1 | - | TGTGCCACCCAAAATCGGGCGTCGAACACCGGGGAGCTGTTTTTT | CATQNRASNTGELFF
TRBD1 | TRBJ1-2 | TRBV19 | - | TGTGCCAGTAGTGACTGGACAGGGGGCGTATTTGGCTACACCTTC | CASSDWTGGVFGYTF
- | TRBJ1-2 | TRBV21-1 | - | TGTGCCAGCAGGACAGGGGTCTATGGCTACACCTTC | CASRTGVYGYTF
- | TRBJ2-3 | TRBV6-5 | - | TGTGCCACGAGGGGTGCAGGGGCTTTGGATACGCAGTATTTT | CATRGAGALDTQYF
TRBD2 | TRBJ2-5 | TRBV2 | - | TGTGCCAGCAGTGGCCCACGAGGGGAGGGGGAGACCCAGTACTTC | CASSGPRGEGETQYF
- | TRBJ1-1 | TRBV4-3 | many | TGCGCCAGCAGCCTCGACAGGAACACTGAAGCTTTCTTT | CASSLDRNTEAFF
TRBD2 | TRBJ2-1 | TRBV9 | - | TGTGCCAGCAGGGGTGCTAGCGGTCCACCGAAGGTGACCTACAATGAGCAGTTCTTC | CASRGASGPPKVTYNEQFF
- | TRBJ1-5 | TRBV6-6 | - | TGTGCCAGCAGTTACGGTTTGGCAGGGGGCAATCAGCCCCAGCATTTT | CASSYGLAGGNQPQHF
- | TRBJ1-6 | TRBV2 | - | TGTGCCAGCAGTGAAGCCGGGGCAGAAAATTCACCCCTCCACTTT | CASSEAGAENSPLHF
- | TRBJ2-1 | TRBV7-2 | - | TGTGCCAGCAGCTTAGCGACCCAATCCTACAATGAGCAGTTCTTC | CASSLATQSYNEQFF
TRBD1 | TRBJ2-7 | TRBV5-1 | few | TGCGCCAGCAGCTTGAGACAGGGTGGCTACGAGCAGTACTTC | CASSLRQGGYEQYF
- | TRBJ1-2 | TRBV6-5 | once | TGTGCCAGCAGTTACGGAGAAGGGCCCTTTAACAATGGCTACACCTTC | CASSYGEGPFNNGYTF
TRBD1 | TRBJ1-6 | TRBV5-1 | - | TGCGCCAGCAGCTTGATGACAGGGGGGCGACCTGTTATTTCACCCCTCCACTTT | CASSLMTGGRPVISPLHF
TRBD1 | TRBJ2-6 | TRBV27 | - | TGTGCCAGCAGCCGGTGGGGACAGGGTGGGAGTGGGGCCAACGTCCTGACTTTC | CASSRWGQGGSGANVLTF
- | TRBJ2-7 | TRBV5-4 | - | TGTGCCAGCAGCCTGGTGGGGGCTTTGGAGCAGTACTTC | CASSLVGALEQYF
TRBD1 | TRBJ1-2 | TRBV29-1 | - | TGCAGCGCCAACTTTGACAGGGGAAACTATGGCTACACCTTC | CSANFDRGNYGYTF
TRBD2 | TRBJ2-1 | TRBV6-2/TRBV6-3 | few | TGTGCCAGCAGTTACTCTTTTGGGCGGGAGGGCAGCAAAGAGCAGTTCTTC | CASSYSFGREGSKEQFF
TRBD1 | TRBJ2-3 | TRBV3-1/TRBV3-2 | once | TGTGCCAGCAGCGGCCAAGGACAGGGAACAGATACGCAGTATTTT | CASSGQGQGTDTQYF
- | TRBJ1-2 | TRBV6-5 | - | TGTGCCAGCACCTGGAGCTATGGCTACACCTTC | CASTWSYGYTF
TRBD1 | TRBJ2-5 | TRBV19 | - | TGTGCCAGTAGTGACGGGACAGGGGGTCGGGAGACCCAGTACTTC | CASSDGTGGRETQYF
- | TRBJ1-2 | TRBV18 | - | TGTGCCAGCTCACGAGACGCCTATGGCTACACCTTC | CASSRDAYGYTF
TRBD1 | TRBJ1-4 | TRBV2 | - | TGTGCCAGCAGCGCCGGACAGGGGTGGACTAATGAAAAACTGTTTTTT | CASSAGQGWTNEKLFF
- | TRBJ2-1 | TRBV3-1/TRBV3-2 | - | TGTGCCAGCAGCCTAAAGTATGAGCAGTTCTTC | CASSLKYEQFF